Below are 5 T cell receptor beta chains sequenced from a single sample in a study of OX40 agonist ivuxolimab in advanced cancers. Method: immunoSEQ multiplex PCR; TCRdb's copy keeps in-frame clones and lacks some. The table includes 55,000 to 70,000 clones, roughly 82% detected once. Sequencing was performed on CD4+ or CD8+ T cells sorted from blood, taken in a trial of the OX40 agonist ivuxolimab. The receptors were gathered from an adult with an advanced solid tumor such as melanoma, head and neck, liver or kidney cancer.

The genes are TRBV30 and TRBJ2-3; possibly TRBD2 for D (6 bases). The germline CDR1 and CDR2 sequences are GTSNPN and SVGIG (reference sequence). V dropped 1 base and J dropped 5 bases, with 7 bases sitting between them. The CDR3 covers 12 residues. For the CDR3, the DNA is TGTGCCTGGAGTGGACTAGTAGATACGCAGTATTTT. The encoded protein is CAWSGLVDTQYF. The whole variable domain, remainder taken from reference TRBV30 and TRBJ2-3, is SQTIHQWPATLVQPVGSPLSLECTVEGTSNPNLYWYRQAAGRGLQLLFYSVGIGQISSEVPQNLSASRPQDRQFILSSKKLLLSDSGFYLCAWSGLVDTQYFGPGTRLTVL.

This clone was counted only a few times. The chain has TRBV5-4 and TRBJ2-1; the match to TRBD2 covers 7 bases. Trimming at V came to 0 bases and at J to 4 bases, leaving 4 bases not matched to a gene. CDR1 and CDR2 from the germline V gene are SGHNT and YYREEE (reference sequence). The CDR3 covers 15 residues. The CDR3 nucleotides read TGTGCCAGCAGCTTGGCGGGGGGTTATTACAATGAGCAGTTCTTC. Residues: CASSLAGGYYNEQFF.

This chain connects TRBV10-3 to TRBJ2-7; D is unclear. V was trimmed by 9 bases and J by 0 bases, leaving 9 bases between them. CDR1 ENHRY and CDR2 SYGVKD come from the germline V gene. There are 12 residues in the CDR3. CDR3 coding DNA: TGTGCCATTCTTTCCAGCTCCTACGAGCAGTACTTC. Translation gives CAILSSSYEQYF.

The V and J genes are TRBV10-3 and TRBJ1-1; D not resolved. Germline CDR1 is ENHRY and CDR2 is SYGVKD. The CDR3 has 13 residues. V was clipped by 8 bases and J by 0 bases, with 10 bases between them. CDR3 protein: CAISEGMNTEAFF. CDR3 DNA: TGTGCCATCTCAGAAGGGATGAACACTGAAGCTTTCTTT.

This clone was counted between two and nine times. This chain connects TRBV25-1 to TRBJ2-5, with TRBD2 matching 12 bases. The CDR3 spans 16 residues. Germline trimming cut 5 bases from V and 7 bases from J; bases unmatched to any gene: 11. The germline V gene encodes CDR1 MGHDK and CDR2 SYGVNS. CDR3 protein: CASSPGLAGSLGTQYF. CDR3 in DNA: TGTGCCAGCAGTCCGGGACTAGCGGGCTCCCTGGGGACCCAGTACTTC.